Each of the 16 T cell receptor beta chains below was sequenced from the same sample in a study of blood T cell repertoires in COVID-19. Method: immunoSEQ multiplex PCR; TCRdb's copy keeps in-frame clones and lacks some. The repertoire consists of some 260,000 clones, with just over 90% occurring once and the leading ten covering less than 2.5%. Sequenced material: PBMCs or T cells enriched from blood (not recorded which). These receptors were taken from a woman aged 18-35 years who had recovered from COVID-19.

This CDR3 reads CASSLGPDRGIDQPQHF. As DNA, the CDR3 is TGTGCCAGCAGTTTAGGCCCCGACAGGGGAATCGATCAGCCCCAGCATTTT. The chain is built from TRBV28 and TRBJ1-5; 8 nucleotides align to TRBD1. CDR3 length equals 17 residues. Germline V gene data show CDR1 as MDHEN and CDR2 as SYDVKM. J lost 5 bases, V lost 2 bases, and 11 bases had no gene match.

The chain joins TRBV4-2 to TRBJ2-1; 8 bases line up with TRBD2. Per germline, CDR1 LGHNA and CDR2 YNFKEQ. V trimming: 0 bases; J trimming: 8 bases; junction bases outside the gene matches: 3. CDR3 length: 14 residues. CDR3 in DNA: TGTGCCAGCAGCCAAGAAGCGGGGGCAGATGAGCAGTTCTTC. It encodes CASSQEAGADEQFF.

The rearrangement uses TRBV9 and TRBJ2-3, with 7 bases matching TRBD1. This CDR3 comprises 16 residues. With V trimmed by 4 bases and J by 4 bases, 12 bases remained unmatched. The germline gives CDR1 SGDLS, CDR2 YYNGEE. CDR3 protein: CASSPKRQGRADTQYF. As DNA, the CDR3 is TGTGCCAGCAGCCCAAAAAGACAGGGCCGGGCAGATACGCAGTATTTT.

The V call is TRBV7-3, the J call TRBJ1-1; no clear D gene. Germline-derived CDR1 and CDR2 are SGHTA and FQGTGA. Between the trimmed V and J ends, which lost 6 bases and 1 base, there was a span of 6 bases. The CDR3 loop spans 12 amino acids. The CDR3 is CASRGPNTEAFF. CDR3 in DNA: TGTGCCAGCAGGGGCCCGAACACTGAAGCTTTCTTT.

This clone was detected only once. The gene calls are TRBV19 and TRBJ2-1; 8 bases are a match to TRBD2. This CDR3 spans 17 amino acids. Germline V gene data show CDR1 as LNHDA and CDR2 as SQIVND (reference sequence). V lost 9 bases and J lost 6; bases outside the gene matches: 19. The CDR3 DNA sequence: TGTGCCAGCACCCCTTCATTTCGGGTAGCGGGACTCAATGAGCAGTTCTTC. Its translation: CASTPSFRVAGLNEQFF.

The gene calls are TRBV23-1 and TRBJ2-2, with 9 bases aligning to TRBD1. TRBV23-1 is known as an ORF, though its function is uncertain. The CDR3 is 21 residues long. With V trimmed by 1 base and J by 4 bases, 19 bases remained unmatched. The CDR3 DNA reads TGCGCCAGCAGTCAATTCTTTATGTGGGTCTTAACGGGACAGGGCACCGGGGAGCTGTTTTTT. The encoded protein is CASSQFFMWVLTGQGTGELFF.

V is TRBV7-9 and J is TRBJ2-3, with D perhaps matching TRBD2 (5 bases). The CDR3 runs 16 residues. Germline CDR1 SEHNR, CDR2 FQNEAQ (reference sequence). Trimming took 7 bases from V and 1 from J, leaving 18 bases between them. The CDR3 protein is CASTSSAGGGTDTQYF. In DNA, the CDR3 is TGTGCCAGCACCTCGTCGGCGGGTGGGGGCACAGATACGCAGTATTTT. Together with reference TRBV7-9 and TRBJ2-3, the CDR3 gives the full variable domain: DTGVSQNPRHKITKRGQNVTFRCDPISEHNRLYWYRQTLGQGPEFLTYFQNEAQLEKSRLLSDRFSAERPKGSFSTLEIQRTEQGDSAMYLCASTSSAGGGTDTQYFGPGTRLTVL.

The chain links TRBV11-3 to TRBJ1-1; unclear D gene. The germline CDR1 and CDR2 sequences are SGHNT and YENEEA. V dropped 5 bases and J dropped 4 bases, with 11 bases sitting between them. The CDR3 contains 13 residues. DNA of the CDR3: TGTGCCAGCAGCGTAGGACGCGGCACTGAAGCTTTCTTT. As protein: CASSVGRGTEAFF.

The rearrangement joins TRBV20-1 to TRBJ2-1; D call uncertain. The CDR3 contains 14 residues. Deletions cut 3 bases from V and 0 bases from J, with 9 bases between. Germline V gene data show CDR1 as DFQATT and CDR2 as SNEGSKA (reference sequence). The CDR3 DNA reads TGCAGTGCTAGTTGGCACAGCTCCTACAATGAGCAGTTCTTC. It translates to CSASWHSSYNEQFF.

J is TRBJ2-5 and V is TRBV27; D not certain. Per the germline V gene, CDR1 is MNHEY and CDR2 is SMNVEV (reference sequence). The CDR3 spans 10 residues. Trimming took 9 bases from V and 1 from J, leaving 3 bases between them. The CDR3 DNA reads TGTGCCAGTCTCCAAGAGACCCAGTACTTC. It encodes CASLQETQYF.

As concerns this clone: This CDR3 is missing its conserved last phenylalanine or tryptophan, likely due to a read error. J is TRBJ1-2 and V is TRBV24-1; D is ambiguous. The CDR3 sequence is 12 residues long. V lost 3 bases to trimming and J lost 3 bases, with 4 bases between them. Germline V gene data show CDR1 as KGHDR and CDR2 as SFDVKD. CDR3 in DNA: TGTGCCACCAGTGATCGGGACTATGGCTACACCCTC. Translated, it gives CATSDRDYGYTL.

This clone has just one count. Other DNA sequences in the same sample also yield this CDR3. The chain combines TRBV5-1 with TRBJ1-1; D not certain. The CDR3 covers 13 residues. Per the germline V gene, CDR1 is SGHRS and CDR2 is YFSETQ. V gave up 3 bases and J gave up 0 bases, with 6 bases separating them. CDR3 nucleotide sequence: TGCGCCAGCAGCTCACAGATGAACACTGAAGCTTTCTTT. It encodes CASSSQMNTEAFF.

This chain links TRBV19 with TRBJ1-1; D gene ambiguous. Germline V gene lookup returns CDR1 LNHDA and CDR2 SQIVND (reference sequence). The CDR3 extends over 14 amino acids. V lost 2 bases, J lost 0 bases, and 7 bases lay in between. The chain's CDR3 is CASSIQFMNTEAFF. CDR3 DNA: TGTGCCAGTAGTATACAGTTTATGAACACTGAAGCTTTCTTT.

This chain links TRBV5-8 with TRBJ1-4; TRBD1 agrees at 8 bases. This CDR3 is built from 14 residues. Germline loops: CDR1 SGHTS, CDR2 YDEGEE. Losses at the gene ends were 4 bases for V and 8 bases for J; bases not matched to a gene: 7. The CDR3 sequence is CASSLRGRREKLFF. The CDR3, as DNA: TGTGCCAGCAGCCTCAGGGGGCGTCGGGAAAAACTGTTTTTT.

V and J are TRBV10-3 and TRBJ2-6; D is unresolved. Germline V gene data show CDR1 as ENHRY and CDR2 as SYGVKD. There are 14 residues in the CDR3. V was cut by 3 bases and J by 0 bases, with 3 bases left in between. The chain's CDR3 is CAISDFSGANVLTF. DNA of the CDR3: TGTGCCATCAGTGACTTCTCTGGGGCCAACGTCCTGACTTTC.

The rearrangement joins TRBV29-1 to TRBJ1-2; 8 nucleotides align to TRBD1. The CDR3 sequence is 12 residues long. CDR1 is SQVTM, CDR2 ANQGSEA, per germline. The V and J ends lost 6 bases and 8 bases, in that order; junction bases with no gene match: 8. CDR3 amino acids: CSVFQGAQGYTF. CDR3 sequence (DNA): TGCAGCGTCTTCCAGGGGGCTCAGGGCTACACCTTC.